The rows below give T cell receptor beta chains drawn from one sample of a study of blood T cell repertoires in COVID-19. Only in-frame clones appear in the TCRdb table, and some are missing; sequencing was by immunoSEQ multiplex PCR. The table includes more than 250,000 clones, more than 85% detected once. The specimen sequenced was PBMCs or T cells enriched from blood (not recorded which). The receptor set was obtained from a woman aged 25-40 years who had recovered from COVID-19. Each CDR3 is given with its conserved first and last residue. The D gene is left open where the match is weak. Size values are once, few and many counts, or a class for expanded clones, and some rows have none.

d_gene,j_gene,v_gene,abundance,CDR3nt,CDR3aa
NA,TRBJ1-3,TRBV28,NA,TGTGCCAGCAGTTTAGCCTCAGGGGCCAATGGAAACACCATATATTTT,CASSLASGANGNTIYF
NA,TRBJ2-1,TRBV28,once,TGTGCCAGCAGTTCCCTCGGAGTAGGTAGCAATGAGCAGTTCTTC,CASSSLGVGSNEQFF
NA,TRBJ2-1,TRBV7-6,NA,TGTGCCAGCAGCTCCTCAGGGGACCCCAACAATGAGCAGTTCTTC,CASSSSGDPNNEQFF
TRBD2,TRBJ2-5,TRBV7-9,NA,TGTGCCAGCAGCATAAGACTAGCGGGGCAAGAGACCCAGTACTTC,CASSIRLAGQETQYF
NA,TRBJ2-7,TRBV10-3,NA,TGTGCCATCAGCGTCTCGGACAGACCGTACGAGCAGTACTTC,CAISVSDRPYEQYF
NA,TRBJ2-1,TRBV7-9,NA,TGTGCCAGCAGCTCGACTAGACCCGGAACCTACAATGAGCAGTTCTTC,CASSSTRPGTYNEQFF
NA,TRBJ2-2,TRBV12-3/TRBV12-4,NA,TGTGCCAGCAGTTTAAGAGGCACCGGGGAGCTGTTTTTT,CASSLRGTGELFF
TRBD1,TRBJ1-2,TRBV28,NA,TGTGCCAGCAGGGGACCGGGACAGGCCTATGGCTACACCTTC,CASRGPGQAYGYTF
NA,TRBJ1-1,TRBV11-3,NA,TGTGCCAGCGGTCTTCATAGGGGGAACACTGAAGCTTTCTTT,CASGLHRGNTEAFF
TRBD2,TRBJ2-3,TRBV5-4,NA,TGTGCCAGCAGCATGACTAGCTTGGATACGCAGTATTTT,CASSMTSLDTQYF
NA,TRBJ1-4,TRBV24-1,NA,TGTGCCACCAGTGATTTGGTCGGAAAACTGTTTTTT,CATSDLVGKLFF
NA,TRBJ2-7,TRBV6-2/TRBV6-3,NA,TGTGCCAGCAGTGAGAGGGCAGCCCACACCTACGAGCAGTACTTC,CASSERAAHTYEQYF
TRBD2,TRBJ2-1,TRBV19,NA,TGTGCCACTAATACCGGGACTAGAGGTTACAATGAGCAGTTCTTC,CATNTGTRGYNEQFF
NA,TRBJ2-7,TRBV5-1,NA,TGCGCCAGCAGCGCGGACTACTACGAGCAGTACTTC,CASSADYYEQYF
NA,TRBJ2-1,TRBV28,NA,TGTGCCAGCAGTTCCTACATCAGGCATGAGCAGTTCTTC,CASSSYIRHEQFF
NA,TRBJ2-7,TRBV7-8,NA,TGTGCCAGCAGCCCCCGACAGGATGTGCCCTACGAGCAGTACTTC,CASSPRQDVPYEQYF
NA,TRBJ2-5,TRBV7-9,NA,TGTGCCAGCAGCTTAGATCCGCGAGGCACCCAAGAGACCCAGTACTTC,CASSLDPRGTQETQYF
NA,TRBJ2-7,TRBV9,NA,TGTGCCAGCAGCGTAGGAGAGGGGGTAGCCCTCGAGCAGTACTTC,CASSVGEGVALEQYF
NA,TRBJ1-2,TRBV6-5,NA,TGTGCCAGCAGTTACTCGATGCTCCCTTCAGGATATGGCTACACCTTC,CASSYSMLPSGYGYTF
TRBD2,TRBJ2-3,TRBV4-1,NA,TGCGCCAGCAGCCAAGGACTAGCGGGAGTAGGAACGCAGTATTTT,CASSQGLAGVGTQYF
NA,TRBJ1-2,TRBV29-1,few,TGCAGCGTTGATGTGGAGAATGGCTACACCTTC,CSVDVENGYTF
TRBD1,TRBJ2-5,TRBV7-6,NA,TGTGCCAGCAGCCTCGGGACAGTAGAGACCCAGTACTTC,CASSLGTVETQYF